The text below deals with one TCR beta chain. What it binds is unknown. TCRdb called the 5' RACE reads again in MiXCR, with one record for every CDR3 protein. The table includes fewer than 350,000 distinct CDR3 sequences, 3% to 4.5% detected once. This CDR3 has 15 amino acids. Trimming removed 6 bases from V and 0 bases from J, with 12 bases in between. This entry belongs to a study of T cells after yellow fever vaccination. Study-level results: Most clones from primary vaccination resurfaced after the booster (about 95% CD4, 88% CD8). Abundant contaminating clonotypes from the bulk population could appear in FACS-sorted repertoires.

The sample consisted of PBMCs, taken on the day of the yellow fever booster vaccination. The genes are TRBV12-3 or TRBV12-4 and TRBJ1-3; the D is unclear. The receptor's source is a man between 18 and 35 years old who received the YFV17D yellow fever vaccine. The CDR3 coding sequence is TGTGCCAGCAGCGTGGACGGACGCTCTGGAAACACCATATATTTT. It is translated as CASSVDGRSGNTIYF.